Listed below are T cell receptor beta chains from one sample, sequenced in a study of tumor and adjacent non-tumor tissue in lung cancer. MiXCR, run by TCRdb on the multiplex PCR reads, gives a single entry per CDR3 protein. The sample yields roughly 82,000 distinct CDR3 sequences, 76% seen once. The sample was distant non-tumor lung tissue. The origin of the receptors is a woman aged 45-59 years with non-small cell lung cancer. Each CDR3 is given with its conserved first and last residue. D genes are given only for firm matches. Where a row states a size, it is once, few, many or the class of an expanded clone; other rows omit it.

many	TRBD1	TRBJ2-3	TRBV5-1	CASSRTGQDTDTQYF	TGCGCCAGCAGTAGGACAGGGCAAGACACAGATACGCAGTATTTT
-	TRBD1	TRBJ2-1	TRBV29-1	CSVEGRDRVVSYNKQFF	TGTAGCGTTGAAGGGAGAGACAGGGTGGTGTCCTACAATAAGCAGTTCTTC
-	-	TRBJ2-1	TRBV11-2	CVSSFFNF	TGTGTCAGCAGCTTTTTTAATTTC
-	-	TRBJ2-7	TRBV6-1	CASTPGLEEQYF	TGTGCCAGCACCCCAGGGCTTGAGGAGCAGTACTTC
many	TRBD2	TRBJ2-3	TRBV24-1	CATRGTSGFTDTQYF	TGTGCCACCAGAGGGACTAGCGGTTTCACAGATACGCAGTATTTT
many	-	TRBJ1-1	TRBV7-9	CASSLGVTNAEAFF	TGTGCCAGCAGCTTAGGAGTAACGAACGCTGAAGCTTTCTTT
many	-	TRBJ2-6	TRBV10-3	CAISETGANVLTF	TGTGCCATCAGTGAGACAGGGGCCAACGTCCTGACTTTC
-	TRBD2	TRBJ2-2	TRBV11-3	CANSSRTSGNTGGLFF	TGTGCCAACAGCTCAAGGACTAGCGGAAACACCGGGGGGCTGTTTTTT
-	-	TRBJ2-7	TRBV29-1	CSVAVGRGIEQYF	TGCAGCGTTGCGGTGGGAAGGGGGATCGAGCAGTACTTC
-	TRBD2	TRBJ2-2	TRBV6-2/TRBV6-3	CASSSRTSGRMTGELFF	TGCGCCAGCAGTTCCCGGACTAGCGGGAGAATGACCGGGGAGTTGTTTTTT
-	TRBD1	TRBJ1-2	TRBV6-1	CASTTGGRVSGYSF	TGTGCCAGTACAACAGGGGGGCGCGTATCTGGCTACTCCTTC
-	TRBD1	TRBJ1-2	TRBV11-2	CASNVGTGGRGYGYTF	TGTGCCAGCAACGTAGGAACAGGGGGCCGAGGATATGGCTACACCTTC
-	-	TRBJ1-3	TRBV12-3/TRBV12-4	CAISTKVFGNTIYF	TGTGCCATCAGTACGAAAGTATTCGGAAACACCATATATTTT
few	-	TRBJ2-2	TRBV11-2	CASSLEGSPATGVLFF	TGTGCCAGCAGTTTAGAAGGGTCTCCGGCAACCGGGGTGCTGTTTTTT
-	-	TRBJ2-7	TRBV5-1	CASSREGGSSSSEQYF	TGCGCCAGCAGCCGGGAAGGCGGGTCCTCCTCCAGCGAGCAGTATTTC
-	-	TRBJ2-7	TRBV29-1	CSVESLWGEYYEQYF	TGCAGCGTAGAAAGCTTGTGGGGGGAATACTACGAGCAGTACTTC
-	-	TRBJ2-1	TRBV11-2	CASSLRAKSSCNEQFF	TGCGCCAGCAGCTTACGAGCGAAATCCTCCTGCAATGAGCAGTTCTTC
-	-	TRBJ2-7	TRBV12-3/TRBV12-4	CASSLELRELENEQYF	TGTGCCAGCAGTTTAGAGCTAAGGGAGCTGGAAAACGAGCAGTACTTC
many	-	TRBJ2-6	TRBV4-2	CASSHGSGSSGANVLTF	TGTGCCAGCAGCCACGGCAGTGGAAGCTCTGGGGCCAACGTCCTGACTTTC
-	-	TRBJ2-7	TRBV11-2	CASSQPTREINSYEQCF	TGTGCCAGCAGTCAGCCAACTCGCGAGATAAACTCCTACGAGCAGTGCTTC
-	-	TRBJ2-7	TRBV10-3	CAISESSDRGYKQYF	TGTGCCATCAGTGAGTCGAGTGACAGAGGCTACAAGCAGTACTTC
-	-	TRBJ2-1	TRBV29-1	CSAEKRKGREQFF	TGCAGCGCCGAGAAGCGGAAGGGACGTGAACAGTTCTTC
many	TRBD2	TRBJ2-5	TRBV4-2	CASSQVPSGSVGETQYF	TGTGCCAGCAGCCAAGTACCTAGCGGGAGTGTAGGAGAGACCCAGTACTTC
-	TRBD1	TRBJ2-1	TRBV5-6	CTSSSTGQNEQFF	TGTACCAGCAGCTCGACAGGGCAGAATGAGCAGTTCTTC
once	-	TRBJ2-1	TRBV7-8	CASSSRLASYNEHFF	TGTGCCAGCAGCTCCCGATTAGCGTCCTACAATGAGCACTTCTTC
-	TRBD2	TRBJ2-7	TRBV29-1	CSINGLAGDEHYF	TGCAGCATCAACGGTCTAGCGGGAGACGAGCACTACTTC
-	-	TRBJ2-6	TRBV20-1	CSASTRDGTNILTF	TGCAGTGCTAGTACCCGGGATGGGACCAACATCCTGACTTTC
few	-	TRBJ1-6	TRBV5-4	CASNLLGARKNSPLHF	TGTGCCAGTAACTTGTTAGGAGCTCGAAAGAATTCACCCCTCCACTTT
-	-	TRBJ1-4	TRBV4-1	CASTGSYPTSEKLFF	TGCGCCAGCACAGGGAGCTACCCAACTAGTGAAAAACTGTTCTTT
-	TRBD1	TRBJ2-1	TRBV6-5	CVSRLRDSPTYNEQFF	TGTGTCAGCAGACTCCGGGACAGCCCTACTTACAATGAGCAGTTCTTC
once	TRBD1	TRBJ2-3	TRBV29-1	CSVEVRHRGSDTQYF	TGCAGCGTTGAAGTAAGGCACAGGGGATCAGATACGCAGTATTTT
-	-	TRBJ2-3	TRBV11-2	CASSLYRDNQPQYF	TGTGCCAGCAGCCTCTACAGGGACAATCAGCCCCAGTATTTT
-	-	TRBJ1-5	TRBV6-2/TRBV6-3	CASGFSGTPQPQHF	TGTGCCAGCGGTTTTTCAGGTACTCCTCAGCCCCAGCATTTT
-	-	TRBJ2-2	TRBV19	CASLRGDGNTGELFF	TGTGCCAGCCTTAGGGGGGATGGGAACACCGGGGAGCTGTTTTTT
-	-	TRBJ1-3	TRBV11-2	CASTAGMKSGNTIYF	TGTGCCAGTACCGCAGGCATGAAGTCTGGAAACACCATATATTTT
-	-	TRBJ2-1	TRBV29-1	CTIRRGNEQFF	TGTACCATCAGACGGGGGAATGAGCAGTTCTTC
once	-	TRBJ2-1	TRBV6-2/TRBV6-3	CASTLAPYNEQFF	TGTGCTAGCACTTTAGCTCCTTACAATGAGCAGTTCTTC
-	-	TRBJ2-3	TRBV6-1	CVSRWEDTQYF	TGTGTCAGCAGGTGGGAGGATACGCAGTATTTT
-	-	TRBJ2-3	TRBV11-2	CASSLYVGSNTDTQYF	TGCGCCAGCAGCTTATATGTGGGGTCAAACACAGATACGCAGTATTTT
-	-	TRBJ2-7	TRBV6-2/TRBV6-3	CASSYVGRGGEQYF	TGTGCCAGCAGTTACGTGGGCAGGGGAGGCGAACAGTACTTC
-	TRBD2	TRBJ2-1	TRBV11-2	CASSLESSGVHEQFF	TGTGCCAGCAGCTTAGAGTCTAGCGGGGTTCATGAGCAGTTCTTC
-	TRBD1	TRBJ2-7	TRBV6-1	CNTESGTVSHEQYF	TGTAACACGGAGTCCGGGACAGTGAGCCACGAGCAGTACTTC
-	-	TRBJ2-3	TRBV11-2	CTGSPVGYPLPDMQYF	TGTACCGGCAGCCCGGTGGGTTACCCGCTTCCAGATATGCAGTATTTT
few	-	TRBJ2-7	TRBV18	CASSDSSYEQYF	TGTGCTAGCTCCGACAGCTCCTACGAGCAGTACTTC
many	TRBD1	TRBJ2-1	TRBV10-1	CASSGDRDHEQFF	TGCGCCAGCAGTGGTGACAGGGACCATGAGCAGTTCTTC
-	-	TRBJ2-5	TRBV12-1	CASTFRSGQEIQYF	TGTGCCAGCACCTTTCGTTCAGGGCAAGAGATCCAGTACTTC
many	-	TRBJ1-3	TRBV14	CASSQDWRSRNTIYF	TGTGCCAGCAGCCAAGATTGGAGGAGTCGAAACACCATATATTTT
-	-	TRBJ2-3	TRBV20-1	CSAPGDSSRADMQYF	TGCAGTGCCCCCGGGGACTCTTCTCGAGCAGATATGCAGTATTTT
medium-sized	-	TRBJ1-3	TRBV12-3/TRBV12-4	CASTPSFGNTIYF	TGTGCCAGCACCCCCTCCTTTGGAAACACCATATATTTT
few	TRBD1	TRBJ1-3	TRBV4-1	CASSHKGQENTIYF	TGCGCCAGTAGCCATAAGGGACAGGAAAACACCATATATTTT
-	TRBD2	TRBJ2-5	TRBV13	CASDLGPAGPQETQYF	TGTGCCAGTGACCTAGGACCAGCGGGGCCACAAGAGACCCAGTACTTC
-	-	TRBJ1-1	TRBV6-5	CAPARHVNTETFF	TGTGCCCCCGCACGGCATGTGAACACTGAAACTTTCTTT
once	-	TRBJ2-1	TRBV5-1	CTSSLRGAGNEKFF	TGCACCAGCAGCTTAAGAGGGGCGGGCAATGAGAAGTTCTTC
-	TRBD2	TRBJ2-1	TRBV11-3	CASILGTSRVSYNEQVF	TGTGCCAGCATCTTAGGGACTAGCAGAGTGTCCTACAATGAGCAGGTCTTC
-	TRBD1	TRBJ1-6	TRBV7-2	CASSWTGNNSPLHF	TGTGCCAGCAGCTGGACAGGAAACAATTCACCCCTCCACTTT